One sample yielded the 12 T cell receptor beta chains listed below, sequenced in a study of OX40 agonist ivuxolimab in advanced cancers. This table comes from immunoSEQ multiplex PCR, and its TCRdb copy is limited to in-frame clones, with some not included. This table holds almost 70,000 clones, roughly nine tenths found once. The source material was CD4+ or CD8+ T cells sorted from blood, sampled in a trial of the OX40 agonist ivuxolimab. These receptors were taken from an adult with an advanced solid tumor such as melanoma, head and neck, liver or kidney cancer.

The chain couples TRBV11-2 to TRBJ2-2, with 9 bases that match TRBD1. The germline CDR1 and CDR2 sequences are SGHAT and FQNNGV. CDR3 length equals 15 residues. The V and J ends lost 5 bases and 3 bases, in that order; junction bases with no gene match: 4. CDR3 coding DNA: TGTGCCAGCAGCCCGGGGACAGGGTACACCGGGGAGCTGTTTTTT. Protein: CASSPGTGYTGELFF. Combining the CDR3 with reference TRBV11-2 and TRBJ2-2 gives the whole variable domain EAGVAQSPRYKIIEKRQSVAFWCNPISGHATLYWYQQILGQGPKLLIQFQNNGVVDDSQLPKDRFSAERLKGVDSTLKIQPAKLEDSAVYLCASSPGTGYTGELFFGEGSRLTVL.

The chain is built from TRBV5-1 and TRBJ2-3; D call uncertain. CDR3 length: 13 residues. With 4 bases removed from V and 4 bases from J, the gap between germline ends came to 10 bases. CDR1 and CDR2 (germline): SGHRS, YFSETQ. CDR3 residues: CASSEGRADTQYF. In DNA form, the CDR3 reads TGCGCCAGCAGCGAAGGCCGCGCAGATACGCAGTATTTT.

CDR3 amino acids: CASSKRGQGAHEQYF. In DNA form, the CDR3 reads TGTGCCAGCAGCAAAAGGGGACAGGGGGCCCACGAGCAGTACTTC. This rearrangement joins TRBV21-1 to TRBJ2-7; TRBD1, the D gene given by the table, was not confirmed from the DNA. TRBV21-1 constitutes a pseudogene. This CDR3 is built from 15 residues.

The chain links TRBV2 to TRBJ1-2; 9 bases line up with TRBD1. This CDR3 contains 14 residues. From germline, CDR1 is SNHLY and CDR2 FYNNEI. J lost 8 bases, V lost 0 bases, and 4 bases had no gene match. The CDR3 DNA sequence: TGTGCCAGCAGTGAAGCGGGGACAGGGAAGGGCTACACCTTC. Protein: CASSEAGTGKGYTF.

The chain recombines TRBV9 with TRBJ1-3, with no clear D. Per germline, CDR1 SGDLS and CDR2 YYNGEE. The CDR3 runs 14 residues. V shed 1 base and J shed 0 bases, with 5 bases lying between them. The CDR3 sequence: CASSVRSSGNTIYF. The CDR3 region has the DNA TGTGCCAGCAGCGTAAGAAGCTCTGGAAACACCATATATTTT.

CDR3 DNA: TGCGCCAGCAGCTTGGACAGGTACGGCGAGCAGTACTTC. Its protein is CASSLDRYGEQYF. The chain joins TRBV5-1 to TRBJ2-7; D perhaps matches TRBD1 (5 bases). The germline V and J ends were trimmed by 0 bases and 6 bases, with 10 bases remaining between them. This CDR3 has 13 amino acids. Germline lookup yields CDR1 SGHRS and CDR2 YFSETQ.

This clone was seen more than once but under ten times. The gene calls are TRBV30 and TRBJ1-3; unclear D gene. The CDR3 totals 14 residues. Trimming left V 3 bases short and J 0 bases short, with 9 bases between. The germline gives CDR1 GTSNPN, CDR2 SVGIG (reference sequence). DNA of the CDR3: TGTGCCTGGAGCCATAAGAGCTCTGGAAACACCATATATTTT. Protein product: CAWSHKSSGNTIYF.

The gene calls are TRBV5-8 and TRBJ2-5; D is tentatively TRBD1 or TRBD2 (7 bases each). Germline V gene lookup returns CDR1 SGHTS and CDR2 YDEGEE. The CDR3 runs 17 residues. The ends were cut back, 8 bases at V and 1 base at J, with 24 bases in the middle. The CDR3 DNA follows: TGTGCCAGTAGACCTGGGACAGCTCCGGGGGGCCAAGAGACCCAGTACTTC. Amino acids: CASRPGTAPGGQETQYF.

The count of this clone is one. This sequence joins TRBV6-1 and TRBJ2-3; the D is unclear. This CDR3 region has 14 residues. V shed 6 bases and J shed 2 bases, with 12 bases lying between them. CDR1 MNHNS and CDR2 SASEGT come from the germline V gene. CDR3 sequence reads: CASRDSPFTDTQYF. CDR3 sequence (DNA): TGTGCCAGCAGGGATAGCCCGTTCACAGATACGCAGTATTTT.

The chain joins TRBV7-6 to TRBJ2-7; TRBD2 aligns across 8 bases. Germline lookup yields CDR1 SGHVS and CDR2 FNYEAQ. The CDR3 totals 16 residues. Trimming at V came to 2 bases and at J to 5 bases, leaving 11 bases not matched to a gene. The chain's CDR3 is CASSLLGGAALHEQYF. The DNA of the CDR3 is TGTGCCAGCAGCTTACTCGGGGGGGCAGCCCTCCACGAGCAGTACTTC.

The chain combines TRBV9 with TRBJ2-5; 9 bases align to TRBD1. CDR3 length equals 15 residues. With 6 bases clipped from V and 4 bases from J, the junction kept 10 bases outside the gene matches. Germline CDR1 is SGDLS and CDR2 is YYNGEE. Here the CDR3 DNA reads TGTGCCAGCAACCCCTCGGGACAGGGAGGAGAGACCCAGTACTTC. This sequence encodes CASNPSGQGGETQYF.

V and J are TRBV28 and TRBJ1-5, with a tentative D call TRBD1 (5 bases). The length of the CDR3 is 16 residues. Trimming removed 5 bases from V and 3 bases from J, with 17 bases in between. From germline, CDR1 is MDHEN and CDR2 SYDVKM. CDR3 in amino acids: CASSVGPGGNNQPQHF. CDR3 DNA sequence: TGTGCCAGCAGTGTGGGACCTGGGGGAAACAATCAGCCCCAGCATTTT.